This T cell receptor (beta chain) was sequenced during a study of human T cells and chemical hapten exposure. Study-level results: The formation of large CDR3 similarity clusters by expanded TCRs significantly exceeded that of controls. Patch test score tracked positively with PT1 expanded TCR counts.

Sample time point: patch test 2, 6 weeks after DPC sensitization. Specified treatment: therapeutic diphenylcyclopropenone sensitization with weekly scalp DPC. During construction of the library, unique molecular identifiers were attached to individual cDNA molecules for quantitative, reproducible TCR counting. TCRdb used MiXCR to reprocess the RACE reads, holding one entry per CDR3 protein. The sample has tens of thousands of distinct CDR3 sequences; more than 9% are singletons. The CDR3 length is 13 residues. Germline assignment: CDR1 WSHSY and CDR2 SAAADI. Trimming at V came to 6 bases and at J to 5 bases, leaving 5 bases not matched to a gene. A note on this clonotype: Its target is unknown.

The genes are TRBV10-2 and TRBJ2-5, with 8 positions matching TRBD2. The starting material was whole blood, obtained in connection with sensitization to the hapten diphenylcyclopropenone (DPC). The receptor was derived from a woman aged 45-60 years with alopecia areata. Some clones in this sample may be carry-over from other donors' samples. The CDR3 spells CASRPAGVETQYF. The CDR3 nucleotides are TGCGCCAGCAGACCAGCGGGGGTGGAGACCCAGTACTTC.